A selection of T cell receptor beta chains follows, all from one sample in a study of cytotoxic CD8 clonotypes in ibrutinib-treated CLL. Clones were sequenced by immunoSEQ multiplex PCR, and TCRdb holds only the in-frame ones, with some missing. The sample lists around 15,000 clones, approximately 71% seen once, with 18% in the top ten. The sample in question was PBMCs, obtained before ibrutinib treatment. Receptors were obtained from a human donor with chronic lymphocytic leukemia. CDR3s include the opening cysteine and the closing phenylalanine or tryptophan. The D gene is left open where the match is weak. The size field is filled for only some rows; it gives once, few, many or a size class.

size	V	length	J	D	DNA	CDR3
once	TRBV30	20	TRBJ2-7	.	TGTGCCTGGACCGAAACCGACCCGTTTAAGGCTAAGAATCTTTGGGACGAGCAGTACTTC	CAWTETDPFKAKNLWDEQYF
.	TRBV5-4	14	TRBJ2-7	.	TGTGCCAGCAGCTTTACTACAGGCGACTACGAGCAGTACTTC	CASSFTTGDYEQYF
few	TRBV7-3	17	TRBJ2-3	TRBD1	TGTGCCAGCAGCAAAGAGGGACAGGGGACCGGCACAGATACGCAGTATTTT	CASSKEGQGTGTDTQYF
.	TRBV18	18	TRBJ2-1	TRBD1	TGTGCCAGCTCATCTCTGTTTACCGGGACAGGCTCCTACAATGAGCAGTTCTTC	CASSSLFTGTGSYNEQFF
.	TRBV11-2	16	TRBJ2-7	.	TGTGCCAGCAGCTTACGTAGGGGGGGACTACCCTACGAGCAGTACTTC	CASSLRRGGLPYEQYF
once	TRBV7-3	17	TRBJ2-5	.	TGTGCCAGCAGATTTACCCTAAAGGGGGGCCTACAAGAGACCCAGTACTTC	CASRFTLKGGLQETQYF
.	TRBV29-1	18	TRBJ2-1	.	TGCAGCGTTGATGCCTCTAGCTTACAGGTCTTACCAAGGAATGAGCAGTTCTTC	CSVDASSLQVLPRNEQFF
few	TRBV7-2	12	TRBJ2-5	TRBD2	TGTGCCAGCAGCTCGGGGGGAGAGACCCAGTACTTC	CASSSGGETQYF
.	TRBV19	13	TRBJ1-2	.	TGTGCCAGTAGCGCGACCGAGGAGAATGGCTACACCTTC	CASSATEENGYTF
once	TRBV7-6	15	TRBJ2-7	TRBD2	TGTGCCAGCAGCTCTTCCGGGGGGTTTGGCTACGAGCAGTACTTC	CASSSSGGFGYEQYF
.	TRBV28	12	TRBJ1-2	.	TGTGCCAGCAGTTTGTCGGGAAAGGGCTACACCTTC	CASSLSGKGYTF
.	TRBV15	15	TRBJ2-6	.	TGTGCCACCAGCAGAGAGGGGCCTGGGGCCAACGTCCTGACTTTC	CATSREGPGANVLTF
once	TRBV7-2	11	TRBJ2-3	.	TGTGCCAGCAGCGCCCGAGATACGCAGTATTTT	CASSARDTQYF
.	TRBV5-1	15	TRBJ1-4	.	TGCGCCAGCAGCCTAGGACCTACAACTAATGAAAAACTGTTTTTT	CASSLGPTTNEKLFF
medium-sized	TRBV19	15	TRBJ1-6	TRBD1	TGTGCCAGTAGTAGTTACAGGGGAAGGGATTCACCCCTCCACTTT	CASSSYRGRDSPLHF
.	TRBV10-3	16	TRBJ1-2	.	TGTGCCATCAGTGAGTCCTACTTCACTGACAACTATGGCTACACCTTC	CAISESYFTDNYGYTF
.	TRBV5-1	14	TRBJ2-5	.	TGCGCCAGCAGCTTGGCAGAGGGAAGGGTGGCCCAGTACTTC	CASSLAEGRVAQYF
.	TRBV5-6	15	TRBJ1-1	.	TGTGCCAGCAGCTTGGGTCCTGGGAAGGGGACTGAAGCTTTCTTT	CASSLGPGKGTEAFF
.	TRBV15	14	TRBJ1-1	.	TGTGCCACCAGCTCCCGAGCGGAGAACACTGAAGCTTTCTTT	CATSSRAENTEAFF
.	TRBV7-2	14	TRBJ2-5	.	TGTGCCAGCAGCTCCCCGCGAGGAATTGAGACCCAGTACTTC	CASSSPRGIETQYF